This T cell receptor beta chain was sequenced in a study of T cells after yellow fever vaccination. Study outcomes and limitations: Most primary-vaccination clones recurred post-booster (around 95% CD4, roughly 90% CD8).

V was pared by 5 bases and J by 4 bases, with 9 bases of the junction left unmatched. The germline CDR1 and CDR2 sequences are SGHTA and FQGNSA. This CDR3 is built from 17 residues. About this clonotype: What it recognizes is unknown.

Synthesis of TCR cDNA relied on 5'RACE template switching, which attached a universal primer site and UMIs. TCRdb re-called the 5' RACE reads with MiXCR, one entry per CDR3 protein. The data show hundreds of thousands of distinct CDR3 sequences, roughly 14% seen once. This chain links TRBV7-2 with TRBJ2-2; 11 positions match TRBD2. The receptor was derived from a man younger than 40 who received the YFV17D yellow fever vaccine. The specimen comprised PBMCs, sampled on the day of the yellow fever booster vaccination. This CDR3 is CASSRPGTSGVTGELFF. The DNA for the CDR3 is TGTGCCAGCAGCCGACCGGGGACTAGCGGAGTCACCGGGGAGCTGTTTTTT. The variable domain in full, completed from reference TRBV7-2 and TRBJ2-2, reads GAGVSQSPSNKVTEKGKDVELRCDPISGHTALYWYRQSLGQGLEFLIYFQGNSAPDKSGLPSDRFSAERTGGSVSTLTIQRTQQEDSAVYLCASSRPGTSGVTGELFFGEGSRLTVL.